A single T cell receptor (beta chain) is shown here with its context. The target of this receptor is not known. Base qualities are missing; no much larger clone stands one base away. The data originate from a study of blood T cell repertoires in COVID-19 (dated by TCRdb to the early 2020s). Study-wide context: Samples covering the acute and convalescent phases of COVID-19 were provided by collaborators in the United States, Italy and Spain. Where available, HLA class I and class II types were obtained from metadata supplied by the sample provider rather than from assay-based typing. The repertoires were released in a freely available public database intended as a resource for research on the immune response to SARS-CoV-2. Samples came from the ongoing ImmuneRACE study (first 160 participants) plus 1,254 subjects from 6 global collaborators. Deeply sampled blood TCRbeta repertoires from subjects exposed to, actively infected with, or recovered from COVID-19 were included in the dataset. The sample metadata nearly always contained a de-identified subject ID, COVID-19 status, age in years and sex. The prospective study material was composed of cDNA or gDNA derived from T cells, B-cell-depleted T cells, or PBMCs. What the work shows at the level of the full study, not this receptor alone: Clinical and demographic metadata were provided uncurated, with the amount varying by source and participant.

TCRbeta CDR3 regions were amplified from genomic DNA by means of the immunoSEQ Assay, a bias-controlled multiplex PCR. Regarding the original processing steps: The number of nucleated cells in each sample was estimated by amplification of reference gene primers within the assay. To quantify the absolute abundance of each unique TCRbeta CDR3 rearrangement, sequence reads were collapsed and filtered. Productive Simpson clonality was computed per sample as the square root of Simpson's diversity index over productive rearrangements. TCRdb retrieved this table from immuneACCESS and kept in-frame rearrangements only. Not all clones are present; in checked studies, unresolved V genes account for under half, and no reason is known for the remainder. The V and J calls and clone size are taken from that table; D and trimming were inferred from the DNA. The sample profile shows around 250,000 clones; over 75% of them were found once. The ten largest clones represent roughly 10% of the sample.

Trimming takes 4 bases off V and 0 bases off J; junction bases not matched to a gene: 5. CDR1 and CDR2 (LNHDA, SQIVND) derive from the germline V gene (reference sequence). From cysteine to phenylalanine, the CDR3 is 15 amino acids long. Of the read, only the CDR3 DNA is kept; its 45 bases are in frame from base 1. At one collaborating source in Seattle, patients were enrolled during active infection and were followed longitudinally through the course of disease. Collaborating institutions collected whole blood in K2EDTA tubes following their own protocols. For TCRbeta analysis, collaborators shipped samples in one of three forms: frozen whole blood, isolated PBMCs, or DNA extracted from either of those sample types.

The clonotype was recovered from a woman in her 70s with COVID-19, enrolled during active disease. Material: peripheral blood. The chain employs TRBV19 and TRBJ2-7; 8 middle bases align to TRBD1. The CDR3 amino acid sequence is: CASSKGQASSYEQYF. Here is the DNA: TGTGCCAGTAGTAAGGGACAGGCTAGCTCCTACGAGCAGTACTTC.